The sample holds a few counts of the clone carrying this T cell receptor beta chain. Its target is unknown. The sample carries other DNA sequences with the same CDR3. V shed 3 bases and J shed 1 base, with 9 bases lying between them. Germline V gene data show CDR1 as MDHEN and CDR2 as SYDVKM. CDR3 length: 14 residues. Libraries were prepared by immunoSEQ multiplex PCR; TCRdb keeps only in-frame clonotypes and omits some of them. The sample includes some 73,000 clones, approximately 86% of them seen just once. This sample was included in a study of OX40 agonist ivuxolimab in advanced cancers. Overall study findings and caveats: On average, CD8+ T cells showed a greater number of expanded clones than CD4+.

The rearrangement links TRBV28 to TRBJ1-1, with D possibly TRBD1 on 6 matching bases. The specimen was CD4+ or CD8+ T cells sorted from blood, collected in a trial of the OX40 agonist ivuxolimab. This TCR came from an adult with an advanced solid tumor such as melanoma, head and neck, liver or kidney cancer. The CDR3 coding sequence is TGTGCCAGCAGTTTCGGGACAACGAACACTGAAGCTTTCTTT. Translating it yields CASSFGTTNTEAFF.